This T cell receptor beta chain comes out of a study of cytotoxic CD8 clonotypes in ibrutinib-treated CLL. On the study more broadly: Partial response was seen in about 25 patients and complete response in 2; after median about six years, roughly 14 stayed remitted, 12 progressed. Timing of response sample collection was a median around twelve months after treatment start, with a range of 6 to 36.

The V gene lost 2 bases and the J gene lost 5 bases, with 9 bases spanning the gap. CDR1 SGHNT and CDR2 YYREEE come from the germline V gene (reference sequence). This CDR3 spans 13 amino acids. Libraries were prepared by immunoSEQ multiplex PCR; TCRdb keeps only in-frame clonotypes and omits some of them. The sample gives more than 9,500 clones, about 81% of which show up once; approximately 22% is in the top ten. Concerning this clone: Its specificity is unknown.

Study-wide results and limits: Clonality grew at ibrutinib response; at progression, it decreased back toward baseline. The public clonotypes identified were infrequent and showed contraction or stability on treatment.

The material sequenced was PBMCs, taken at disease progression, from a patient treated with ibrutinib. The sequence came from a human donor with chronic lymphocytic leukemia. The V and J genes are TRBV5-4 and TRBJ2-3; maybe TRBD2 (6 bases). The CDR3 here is CASSLAGRDTQYF. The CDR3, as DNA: TGTGCCAGCAGCTTAGCGGGCCGAGATACGCAGTATTTT.